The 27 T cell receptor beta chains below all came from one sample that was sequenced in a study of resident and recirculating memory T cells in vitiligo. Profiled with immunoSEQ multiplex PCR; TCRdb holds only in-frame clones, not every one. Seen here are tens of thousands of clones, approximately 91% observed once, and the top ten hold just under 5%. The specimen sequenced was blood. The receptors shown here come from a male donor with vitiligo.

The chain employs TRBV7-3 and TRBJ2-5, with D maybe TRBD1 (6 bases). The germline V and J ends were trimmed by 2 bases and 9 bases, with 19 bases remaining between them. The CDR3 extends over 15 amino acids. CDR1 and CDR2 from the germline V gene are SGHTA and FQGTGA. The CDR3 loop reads CASSLAGTPFDSQYF. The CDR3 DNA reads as TGTGCCAGCAGCTTAGCCGGGACACCCTTTGATTCCCAGTACTTC.

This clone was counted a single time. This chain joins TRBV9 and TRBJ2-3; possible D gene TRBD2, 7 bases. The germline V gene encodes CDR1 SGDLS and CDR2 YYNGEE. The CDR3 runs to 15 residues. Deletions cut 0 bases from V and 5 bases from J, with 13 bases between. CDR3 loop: CASSVGGGQGDTQYF. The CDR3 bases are TGTGCCAGCAGCGTAGGGGGGGGGCAAGGAGATACGCAGTATTTT.

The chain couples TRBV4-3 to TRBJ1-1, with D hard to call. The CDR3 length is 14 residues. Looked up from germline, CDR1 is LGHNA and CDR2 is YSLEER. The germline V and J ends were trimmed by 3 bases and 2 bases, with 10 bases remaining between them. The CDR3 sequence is CASSQLGPNTEAFF. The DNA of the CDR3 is TGCGCCAGCAGCCAGCTGGGCCCCAACACTGAAGCTTTCTTT.

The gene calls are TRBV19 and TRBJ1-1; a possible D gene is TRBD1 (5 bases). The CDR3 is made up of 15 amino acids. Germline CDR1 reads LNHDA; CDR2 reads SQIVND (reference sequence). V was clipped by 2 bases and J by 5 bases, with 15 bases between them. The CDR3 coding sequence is TGTGCCAGTAGTATATCTGGAGGGGCAGGGACTGAAGCTTTCTTT. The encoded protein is CASSISGGAGTEAFF.

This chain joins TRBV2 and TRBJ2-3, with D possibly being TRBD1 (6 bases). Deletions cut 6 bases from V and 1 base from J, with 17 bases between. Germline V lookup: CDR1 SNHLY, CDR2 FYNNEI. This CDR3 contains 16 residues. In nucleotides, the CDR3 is TGTGCCAGCAGAGTTGGGACAACGTGGGGCACAGATACGCAGTATTTT. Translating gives CASRVGTTWGTDTQYF.

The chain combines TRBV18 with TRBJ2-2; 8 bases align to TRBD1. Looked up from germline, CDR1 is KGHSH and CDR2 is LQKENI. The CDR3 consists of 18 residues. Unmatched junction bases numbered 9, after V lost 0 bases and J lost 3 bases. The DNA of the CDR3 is TGTGCCAGCTCACCACCGGGGACCGGGACAGGACACACCGGGGAGCTGTTTTTT. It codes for CASSPPGTGTGHTGELFF.

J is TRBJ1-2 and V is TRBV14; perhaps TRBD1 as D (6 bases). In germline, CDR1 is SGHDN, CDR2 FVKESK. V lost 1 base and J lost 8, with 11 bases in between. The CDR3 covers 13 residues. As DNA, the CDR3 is TGTGCCAGCAGCCAAGCAGGGGTTTCGGGCTACACCTTC. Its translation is CASSQAGVSGYTF.

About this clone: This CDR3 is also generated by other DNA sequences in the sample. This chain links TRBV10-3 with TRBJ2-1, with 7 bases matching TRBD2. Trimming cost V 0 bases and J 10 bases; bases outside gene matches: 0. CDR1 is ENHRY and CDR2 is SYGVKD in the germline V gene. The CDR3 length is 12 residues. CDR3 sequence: CAISESGGEQFF. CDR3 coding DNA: TGTGCCATCAGTGAGTCGGGAGGGGAGCAGTTCTTC.

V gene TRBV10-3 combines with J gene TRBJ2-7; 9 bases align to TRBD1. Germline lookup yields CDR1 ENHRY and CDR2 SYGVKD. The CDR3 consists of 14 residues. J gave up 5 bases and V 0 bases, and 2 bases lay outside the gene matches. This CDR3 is CAISESTGGNEQYF. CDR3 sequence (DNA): TGTGCCATCAGTGAGTCAACAGGGGGCAACGAGCAGTACTTC.

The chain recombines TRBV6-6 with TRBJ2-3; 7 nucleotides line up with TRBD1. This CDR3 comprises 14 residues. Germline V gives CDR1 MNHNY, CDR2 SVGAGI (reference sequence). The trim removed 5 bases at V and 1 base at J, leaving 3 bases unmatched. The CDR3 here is CASSGQGGTDTQYF. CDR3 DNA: TGTGCCAGCAGTGGCCAGGGGGGCACAGATACGCAGTATTTT.

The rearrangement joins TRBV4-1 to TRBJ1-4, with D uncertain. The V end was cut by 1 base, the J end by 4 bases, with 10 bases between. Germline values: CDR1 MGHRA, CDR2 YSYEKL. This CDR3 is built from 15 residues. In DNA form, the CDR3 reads TGCGCCAGCAGCCAAGGCTGGTCCGGTAATGAAAAACTGTTTTTT. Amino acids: CASSQGWSGNEKLFF.

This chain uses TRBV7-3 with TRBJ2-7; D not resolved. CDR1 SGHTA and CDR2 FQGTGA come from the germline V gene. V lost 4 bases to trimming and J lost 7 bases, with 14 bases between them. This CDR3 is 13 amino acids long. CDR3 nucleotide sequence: TGTGCCAGCAGCTCACAGTTGTATGGGGAGCAGTACTTC. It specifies CASSSQLYGEQYF.

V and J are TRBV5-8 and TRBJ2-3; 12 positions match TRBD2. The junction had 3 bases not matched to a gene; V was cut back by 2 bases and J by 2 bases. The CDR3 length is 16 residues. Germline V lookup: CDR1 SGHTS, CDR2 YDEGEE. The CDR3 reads CASSLRLAGVTDTQYF. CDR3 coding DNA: TGTGCCAGCAGCTTACGACTAGCGGGGGTCACAGATACGCAGTATTTT.

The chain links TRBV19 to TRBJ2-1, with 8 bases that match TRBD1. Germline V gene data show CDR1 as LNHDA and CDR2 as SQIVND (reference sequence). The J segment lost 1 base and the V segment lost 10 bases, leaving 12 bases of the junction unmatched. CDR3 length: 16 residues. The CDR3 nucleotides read TGTGCCACCTCCGGACAGGGCAGACTGTCCTACAATGAGCAGTTCTTC. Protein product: CATSGQGRLSYNEQFF.

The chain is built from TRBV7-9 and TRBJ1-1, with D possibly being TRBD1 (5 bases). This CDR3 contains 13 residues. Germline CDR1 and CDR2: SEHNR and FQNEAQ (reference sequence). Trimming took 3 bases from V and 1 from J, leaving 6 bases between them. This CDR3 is CASSFTGNTEAFF. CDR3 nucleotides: TGTGCCAGCAGCTTTACAGGGAACACTGAAGCTTTCTTT.

The DNA for the CDR3 is TGTGCCAGTAGTATTGGCAGGGGACATACCGGGGAGCTGTTTTTT. Translated, it gives CASSIGRGHTGELFF. This chain joins TRBV19 and TRBJ2-2, with D perhaps TRBD1 (6 bases). CDR1 is LNHDA and CDR2 is SQIVND in the germline V gene (reference sequence). This CDR3 contains 15 residues. With 3 bases removed from V and 5 bases from J, the gap between germline ends came to 13 bases. The full variable domain, its missing parts supplied by reference TRBV19 and TRBJ2-2, is DGGITQSPKYLFRKEGQNVTLSCEQNLNHDAMYWYRQDPGQGLRLIYYSQIVNDFQKGDIAEGYSVSREKKESFPLTVTSAQKNPTAFYLCASSIGRGHTGELFFGEGSRLTVL.

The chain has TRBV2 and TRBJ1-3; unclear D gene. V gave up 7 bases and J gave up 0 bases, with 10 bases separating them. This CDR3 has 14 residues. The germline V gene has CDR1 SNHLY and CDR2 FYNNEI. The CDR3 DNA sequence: TGTGCCAGCAACCTACAGATCTCTGGAAACACCATATATTTT. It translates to CASNLQISGNTIYF. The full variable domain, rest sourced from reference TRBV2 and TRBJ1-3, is EPEVTQTPSHQVTQMGQEVILRCVPISNHLYFYWYRQILGQKVEFLVSFYNNEISEKSEIFDDQFSVERPDGSNFTLKIRSTKLEDSAMYFCASNLQISGNTIYFGEGSWLTVV.

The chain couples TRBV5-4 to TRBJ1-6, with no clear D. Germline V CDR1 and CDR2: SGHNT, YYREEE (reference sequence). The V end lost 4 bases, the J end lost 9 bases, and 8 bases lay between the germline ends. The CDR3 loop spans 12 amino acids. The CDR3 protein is CASSLGASPLHF. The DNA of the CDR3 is TGTGCCAGCAGCCTGGGAGCTTCACCCCTCCACTTT.

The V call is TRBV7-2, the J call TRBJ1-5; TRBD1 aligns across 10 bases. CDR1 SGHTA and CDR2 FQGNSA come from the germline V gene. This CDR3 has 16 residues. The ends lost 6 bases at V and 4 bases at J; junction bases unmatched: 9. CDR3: CASSRTTGGTNQPQHF. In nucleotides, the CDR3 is TGTGCCAGCAGTCGAACGACAGGGGGCACGAATCAGCCCCAGCATTTT.

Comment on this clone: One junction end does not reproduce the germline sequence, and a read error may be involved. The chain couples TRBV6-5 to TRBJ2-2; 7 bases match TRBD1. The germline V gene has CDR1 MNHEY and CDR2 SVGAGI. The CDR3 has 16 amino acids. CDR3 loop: CASRYSGTANTGELFF. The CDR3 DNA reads TGTGCCAGCAGGTACTCCGGGACAGCAAACACCGGGGAGCTGTTTTTT.

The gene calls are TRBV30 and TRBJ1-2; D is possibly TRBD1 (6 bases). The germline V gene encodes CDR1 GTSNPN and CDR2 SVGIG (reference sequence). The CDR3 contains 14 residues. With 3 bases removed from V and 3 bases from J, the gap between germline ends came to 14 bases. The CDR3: CAWSRGQGDYGYTF. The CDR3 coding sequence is TGTGCCTGGAGCAGGGGCCAAGGGGACTATGGCTACACCTTC.

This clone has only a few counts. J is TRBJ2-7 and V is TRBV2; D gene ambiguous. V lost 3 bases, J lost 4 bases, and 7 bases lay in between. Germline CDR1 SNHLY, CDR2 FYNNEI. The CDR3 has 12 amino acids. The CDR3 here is CASSDLRYEQYF. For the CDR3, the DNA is TGTGCCAGCAGTGACCTGAGGTACGAGCAGTACTTC.

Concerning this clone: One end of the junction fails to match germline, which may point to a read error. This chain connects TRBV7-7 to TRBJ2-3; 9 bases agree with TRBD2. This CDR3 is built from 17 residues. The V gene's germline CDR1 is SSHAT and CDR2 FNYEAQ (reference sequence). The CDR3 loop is CASSPRLSGGWTDTQYF. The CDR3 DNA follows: TGTGCTAGCAGCCCGCGGCTTAGCGGGGGTTGGACAGATACGCAGTATTTT.

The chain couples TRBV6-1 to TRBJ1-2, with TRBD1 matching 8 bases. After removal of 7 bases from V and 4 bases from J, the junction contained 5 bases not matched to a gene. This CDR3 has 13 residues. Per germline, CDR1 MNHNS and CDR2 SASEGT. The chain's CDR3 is CASKWTGIYGYTF. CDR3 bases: TGTGCCAGCAAGTGGACAGGGATCTATGGCTACACCTTC.

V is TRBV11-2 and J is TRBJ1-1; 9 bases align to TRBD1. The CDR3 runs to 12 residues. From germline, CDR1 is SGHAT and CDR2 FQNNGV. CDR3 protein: CAWGQGNTEAFF. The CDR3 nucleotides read TGTGCTTGGGGACAGGGGAACACTGAAGCTTTCTTT. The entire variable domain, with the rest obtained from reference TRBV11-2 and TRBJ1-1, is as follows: EAGVAQSPRYKIIEKRQSVAFWCNPISGHATLYWYQQILGQGPKLLIQFQNNGVVDDSQLPKDRFSAERLKGVDSTLKIQPAKLEDSAVYLCAWGQGNTEAFFGQGTRLTVV.

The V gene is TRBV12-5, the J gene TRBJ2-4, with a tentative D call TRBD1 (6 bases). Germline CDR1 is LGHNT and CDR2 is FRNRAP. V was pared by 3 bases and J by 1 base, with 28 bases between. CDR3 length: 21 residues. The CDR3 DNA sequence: TGTGCTAGTGGTTTAAGTACCCCGCGGATAACAGGGCCTCGGGCCAAAAACATTCAGTACTTC. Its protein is CASGLSTPRITGPRAKNIQYF.

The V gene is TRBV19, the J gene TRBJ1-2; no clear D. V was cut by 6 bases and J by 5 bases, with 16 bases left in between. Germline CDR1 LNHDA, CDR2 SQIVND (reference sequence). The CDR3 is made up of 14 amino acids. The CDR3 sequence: CASRPSGVTYGYTF. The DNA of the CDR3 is TGTGCCAGTAGGCCCTCTGGCGTGACTTATGGCTACACCTTC. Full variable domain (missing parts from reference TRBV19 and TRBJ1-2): DGGITQSPKYLFRKEGQNVTLSCEQNLNHDAMYWYRQDPGQGLRLIYYSQIVNDFQKGDIAEGYSVSREKKESFPLTVTSAQKNPTAFYLCASRPSGVTYGYTFGSGTRLTVV.